This TCR beta chain was sequenced during a study of early T cells in non-severe SARS-CoV-2 infection. Study-wide background: Unsorted whole blood bulk RNA was sequenced, with unpaired chains.

The TCR library protocol was used to attach unique molecular identifiers. These identifiers were attached to individual cDNA molecules. TCRdb called the 5' RACE reads again in MiXCR, with one record for every CDR3 protein. Of around 61,000 distinct CDR3 sequences listed, about 10% are singletons. General study findings and limits: Clonotype matching in VDJdb favored anti-spike CD8 responses and did not capture private and CD4 specificities.

This clonotype was recorded only once. The antigen remains unidentified. V shed 6 bases and J shed 7 bases, with 9 bases lying between them. The length of the CDR3 is 11 residues. Sample: whole blood. This clonotype was sampled from an adult who was a healthcare worker with PCR-confirmed SARS-CoV-2 infection or an uninfected control (not recorded which). V and J are TRBV12-3 or TRBV12-4 and TRBJ1-1, with D hard to call. CDR3 DNA: TGTGCCAGCAGACCAGAGCATGAAGCTTTCTTT. This gives the protein CASRPEHEAFF.